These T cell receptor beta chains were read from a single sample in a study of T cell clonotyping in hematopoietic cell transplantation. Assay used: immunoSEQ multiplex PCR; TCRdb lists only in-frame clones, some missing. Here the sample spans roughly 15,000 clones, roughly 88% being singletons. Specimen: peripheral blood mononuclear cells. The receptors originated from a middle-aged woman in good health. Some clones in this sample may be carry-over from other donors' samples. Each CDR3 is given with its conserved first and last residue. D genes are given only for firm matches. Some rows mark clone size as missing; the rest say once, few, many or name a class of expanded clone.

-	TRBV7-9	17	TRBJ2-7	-	TGTGCCAGCAGCTTGAGCGGCCGTACAGGGTTGAGGAACGAGCAGTACTTC	CASSLSGRTGLRNEQYF
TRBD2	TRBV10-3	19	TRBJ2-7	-	TGTGCCATCAGTGAGTCTTCTAGCGGGAGTATCGGTGGGACCTACGAGCAGTACTTC	CAISESSSGSIGGTYEQYF
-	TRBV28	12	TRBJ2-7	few	TGTGCCAGCAGTTTGAGGGCCTACGAGCAGTACTTC	CASSLRAYEQYF
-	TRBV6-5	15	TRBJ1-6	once	TGTGCCAGCAGTTACGGGGATTCGGCTAATTCACCCCTCCACTTT	CASSYGDSANSPLHF
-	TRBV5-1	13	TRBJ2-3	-	TGCGCCAGCAGCTTGGAGGGAACAGATACGCAGTATTTT	CASSLEGTDTQYF
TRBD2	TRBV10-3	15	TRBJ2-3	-	TGTGCCATCAGACTAGCGGGGTTGGGGACAGATACGCAGTATTTT	CAIRLAGLGTDTQYF
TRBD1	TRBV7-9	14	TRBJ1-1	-	TGTGCCAGCAGCCCCGAGGGACAGGGGGGATCTAGGTTCTTT	CASSPEGQGGSRFF
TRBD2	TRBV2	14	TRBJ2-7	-	TGTGCCAGCTCGAGCGGGAGGAACTCCTACGAGCAGTACTTC	CASSSGRNSYEQYF
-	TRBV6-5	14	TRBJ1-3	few	TGTGCCAGCAGTACTCTTTCAACAGGAAACACCATATATTTT	CASSTLSTGNTIYF
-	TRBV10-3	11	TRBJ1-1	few	TGTGCCATCAGTGAGGGCGCTGAAGCTTTCTTT	CAISEGAEAFF
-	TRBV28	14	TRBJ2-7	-	TGTGCCAGCAGTTTAGGGGATTTGGCCTACGAGCAGTACTTC	CASSLGDLAYEQYF
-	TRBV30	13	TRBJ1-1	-	TGTGCCTGGAGTAGGTCCGATTACACTGAAGCTTTCTTT	CAWSRSDYTEAFF